Listed here is a single T cell receptor beta chain. Its antigen is not identified. At one end the junction does not follow the germline gene, possibly because of a read error. In the source study's methods: Junction-only immunoSEQ sequences carried no quality scores, so filtering differed. Profiling relied on immunoSEQ multiplex PCR, and the TCRdb table lists in-frame clones only, not all of them. D and trimming were read from the DNA, whereas the V and J calls and clone size are those reported in that table. Of about 580,000 clones detected, about 98% appear once; the ten largest clones hold approximately 0.3%. Positively selected for CCR7, the CD45RO-negative cells used as naive CD8 cells excluded terminally differentiated effector memory CD45RA+ cells. The entry originates in a study of shared clonotypes between healthy human individuals. Study at large: Donors had three CD4 naive, three CD4 memory, two CD8 naive and one CD8 memory plate apiece. Study-wide results and caveats: Donor clonotype sharing was expected to depend on sequencing depth. The four-donor shared clonotypes exceeded non-shared clonotypes in generation probability, with non-shared ones scoring lower.

CDR3 length: 16 residues. Germline values: CDR1 SGHVS, CDR2 FQNEAQ. This receptor was obtained from a man younger than 40 in good health. V is TRBV7-8 and J is TRBJ2-3; 8 bases are a match to TRBD2. Source material: naive CD8+ T cells sorted from blood. In DNA form, the CDR3 reads TGTGCCAGCAGCTTAGCTCGGTGGACTAGCAAAGATACGCAGTATTTT. Its translation is CASSLARWTSKDTQYF.